This TCR beta chain was documented in a study of T cell changes during pregnancy in multiple sclerosis. Only in-frame clones appear in the TCRdb table, and some are missing; sequencing was by immunoSEQ multiplex PCR. The data show about 40,000 clones, roughly 94% seen once. There are 15 residues in the CDR3. Germline V gene lookup returns CDR1 SGHRS and CDR2 YFSETQ. V shed 4 bases, J shed 5 bases, and the junction held 5 bases outside the gene matches. Here the sequenced sample was peripheral blood, taken in the third trimester of pregnancy. The TCR originated in a female donor with multiple sclerosis, enrolled in a pregnancy study. The chain combines TRBV5-1 with TRBJ2-1; 11 positions match TRBD2. The DNA for the CDR3 is TGCGCCAGCAGCCAACCTAGCGGGGGGAACAATGAGCAGTTCTTC. This encodes CASSQPSGGNNEQFF.